This TCR beta chain came from a study of human T cells and chemical hapten exposure. Across the study: 2% DPC applied to a roughly 2 cm by roughly 2 cm arm area sensitized donors. Small volume differences among pooled libraries mainly caused per-sample TCR yield variation.

Time point described: pre-sensitization, week 0. Treatment: therapeutic diphenylcyclopropenone sensitization with weekly scalp DPC. The drawing of blood occurred before each patch test was applied. This clonotype was seen more than once but under ten times. Original handling: Ranging from about 20,000 to 750,000, TCR counts per sample had a median value of around 100,000. TCRdb re-called the RACE reads with MiXCR, one entry per CDR3 protein. The V and J calls and clone size are TCRdb's, not the authors'. Here the sample spans some 45,000 distinct CDR3 sequences, 12% being singletons. The sequenced sample was whole blood, obtained in connection with sensitization to the hapten diphenylcyclopropenone (DPC). This clonotype was sampled from a woman aged 25 to 39 with alopecia areata. Some clones in this sample may be carry-over from other donors' samples.

This CDR3 is CASRRTQGISGNTIYF. The DNA for the CDR3 is TGTGCCAGCAGGCGAACCCAGGGCATCTCTGGAAACACCATATATTTT. This chain links TRBV12-3 or TRBV12-4 with TRBJ1-3; TRBD1 is a possible D gene (5 bases). The length of the CDR3 is 16 residues. V was trimmed by 6 bases and J by 0 bases, leaving 15 bases between them.